Each of the 27 T cell receptor beta chains below was sequenced from the same sample in a study of cytomegalovirus exposure and HLA in healthy donors. Primers included in the PCR were 60 Vbeta and 13 Jbeta primers. Here immunoSEQ multiplex PCR was the method, and the copy in TCRdb shows in-frame clones only, minus some. The table includes around 130,000 clones, roughly four fifths detected once. Source material: PBMCs. These receptors all come from a woman under 30 in good health and CMV-seronegative.

This rearrangement joins TRBV5-6 to TRBJ2-5; D is undetermined. V was clipped by 1 base and J by 4 bases, with 8 bases between them. From germline, CDR1 is SGHDT and CDR2 YYEEEE. The CDR3 is 13 residues long. In DNA form, the CDR3 reads TGTGCCAGCAGCTTGCGGGTTAGAGAGACCCAGTACTTC. Encoded protein: CASSLRVRETQYF.

The rearrangement joins TRBV2 to TRBJ1-3, with D maybe TRBD1 (6 bases). Trimming pared 4 bases from V and 0 bases from J, leaving 10 bases between. From germline, CDR1 is SNHLY and CDR2 FYNNEI. This CDR3 spans 15 amino acids. The CDR3 bases are TGTGCCAGCAGTGTTCAGGGGAACTCTGGAAACACCATATATTTT. This translates into CASSVQGNSGNTIYF.

J is TRBJ2-2 and V is TRBV9; D is ambiguous. Germline assignment: CDR1 SGDLS and CDR2 YYNGEE. V was clipped by 3 bases and J by 5 bases, with 8 bases between them. This CDR3 contains 13 residues. In nucleotides, the CDR3 is TGTGCCAGCAGCGAATTACTTACCGGGGAGCTGTTTTTT. Amino acid sequence: CASSELLTGELFF.

With regard to this clone: One end of the junction does not line up with germline, which may come from a read error. The chain links TRBV5-1 to TRBJ2-6, with D possibly TRBD2 on 7 matching bases. CDR3 length: 13 amino acids. Germline CDR1 SGHRS, CDR2 YFSETQ. CDR3 residues: CASRLGGANGLTF. The CDR3 DNA is TGCGCCAGCAGACTGGGGGGGGCCAACGGCCTGACTTTC.

V usage is TRBV5-1 and J usage is TRBJ2-2; weak D call: TRBD2 (6 bases). V was clipped by 0 bases and J by 2 bases, with 11 bases between them. CDR3 length: 16 residues. Germline CDR1 and CDR2: SGHRS and YFSETQ. The CDR3: CASSLASSVNTGELFF. The CDR3 DNA is TGCGCCAGCAGCTTGGCATCTAGCGTTAACACCGGGGAGCTGTTTTTT.

The rearrangement links TRBV11-2 to TRBJ2-1, with D perhaps TRBD1 (6 bases). Germline lookup yields CDR1 SGHAT and CDR2 FQNNGV. The CDR3 totals 15 residues. V was cut by 2 bases and J by 4 bases, with 12 bases left in between. The CDR3 region is CASSLYQGPYNEQFF. In nucleotides, the CDR3 is TGTGCCAGCAGCTTATACCAGGGGCCATACAATGAGCAGTTCTTC.

J is TRBJ2-7 and V is TRBV25-1; D might be TRBD2 (6 bases). Germline V gene sequence: CDR1 MGHDK, CDR2 SYGVNS. With 6 bases removed from V and 1 base from J, the gap between germline ends came to 16 bases. The CDR3 is 15 residues long. For the CDR3, the DNA is TGTGCCAGCAGGCCTGGAGGGCATGGGTCCTACGAGCAGTACTTC. Translation: CASRPGGHGSYEQYF.

The genes are TRBV6-5 and TRBJ2-7; tentatively, D is TRBD2 (6 bases). The germline V and J ends were trimmed by 1 base and 8 bases, with 18 bases remaining between them. The CDR3 has 15 residues. The germline V gene encodes CDR1 MNHEY and CDR2 SVGAGI. CDR3 DNA: TGTGCCAGCAGTTACTTCAGGGACTCAAAAAAGAAGCAGTACTTC. This sequence encodes CASSYFRDSKKKQYF.

The genes are TRBV6-6 and TRBJ1-4, with 8 positions matching TRBD1. V was clipped by 6 bases and J by 10 bases; unmatched bases: 13. The germline CDR1 and CDR2 sequences are MNHNY and SVGAGI (reference sequence). This CDR3 has 15 amino acids. The DNA of the CDR3 is TGTGCCAGCAGCCCATCTTCCGACAGGGGTGGAAAACTGTTTTTT. Translated: CASSPSSDRGGKLFF.

This rearrangement joins TRBV7-3 to TRBJ2-3; possibly TRBD2 for D (6 bases). The CDR3 sequence is 14 residues long. Germline lookup yields CDR1 SGHTA and CDR2 FQGTGA. Trimming removed 2 bases at V and 9 bases at J, with 15 bases between. DNA of the CDR3: TGTGCCAGCAGCTTAGCGGGGCCACGGGGGACGCAGTATTTT. This encodes CASSLAGPRGTQYF.

This chain links TRBV4-3 with TRBJ2-2, with 10 bases aligning to TRBD2. The V segment lost 3 bases and the J segment 6 bases; nucleotides outside the gene matches: 7. CDR1 is LGHNA and CDR2 is YSLEER in the germline V gene. CDR3 length equals 16 residues. The CDR3 protein is CASSQGLARKAGELFF. The CDR3 DNA sequence: TGCGCCAGCAGCCAGGGACTAGCGAGAAAGGCCGGGGAGCTGTTTTTT.

The chain carries TRBV5-1 and TRBJ2-3; 8 nucleotides agree with TRBD1. CDR1 and CDR2 from the germline V gene are SGHRS and YFSETQ. This CDR3 comprises 16 residues. J was trimmed by 2 bases and V by 4 bases; bases with no gene match: 9. CDR3 nucleotide sequence: TGCGCCAGCAGCCCCGCAACGACAGGGGACACAGATACGCAGTATTTT. Its protein is CASSPATTGDTDTQYF.

V and J are TRBV11-2 and TRBJ2-1, with D tentatively TRBD2 (6 bases). This CDR3 comprises 11 residues. Trimming took off 3 bases at V and 13 bases at J, with 10 bases between the two ends. Germline CDR1 SGHAT, CDR2 FQNNGV. The CDR3 protein is CASSLGLSQFF. As DNA, the CDR3 is TGTGCCAGCAGCTTGGGACTTTCCCAGTTCTTC.

CDR3 region: CASSFIGTGDGYTF. The CDR3 DNA reads TGTGCCAGCAGCTTTATCGGGACAGGGGATGGCTACACCTTC. This sequence joins TRBV5-6 and TRBJ1-2; 10 positions agree with TRBD1. This CDR3 region has 14 residues. The ends lost 2 bases at V and 6 bases at J; junction bases unmatched: 4. Germline V gives CDR1 SGHDT, CDR2 YYEEEE.

V and J are TRBV19 and TRBJ1-2; D perhaps matches TRBD1 (6 bases). Trimming pared 5 bases from V and 6 bases from J, leaving 16 bases between. The CDR3 extends over 14 amino acids. Germline V gives CDR1 LNHDA, CDR2 SQIVND (reference sequence). CDR3 sequence: CASSLLGASNGYTF. DNA of the CDR3: TGTGCCAGTAGTTTATTGGGGGCATCAAATGGCTACACCTTC. Together with reference TRBV19 and TRBJ1-2, the CDR3 gives the full variable domain: DGGITQSPKYLFRKEGQNVTLSCEQNLNHDAMYWYRQDPGQGLRLIYYSQIVNDFQKGDIAEGYSVSREKKESFPLTVTSAQKNPTAFYLCASSLLGASNGYTFGSGTRLTVV.

The CDR3: CSAAEDNEKLFF. The CDR3 DNA reads as TGCAGCGCCGCGGAGGATAATGAAAAACTGTTTTTT. The rearrangement links TRBV29-1 to TRBJ1-4; D is unresolved. The CDR3 has 12 residues. The ends were cut back, 7 bases at V and 4 bases at J, with 10 bases in the middle. Germline values: CDR1 SQVTM, CDR2 ANQGSEA.

This clone appeared a few times. V is TRBV6-1 and J is TRBJ1-4; 10 bases fit TRBD1. This CDR3 is built from 16 residues. Germline V gene sequence: CDR1 MNHNS, CDR2 SASEGT. The V and J ends lost 1 base and 8 bases, in that order; junction bases with no gene match: 7. This CDR3 reads CASSEGGGTGVEKLFF. CDR3 sequence (DNA): TGTGCCAGCAGTGAAGGGGGGGGGACAGGGGTCGAAAAACTGTTTTTT.

The rearrangement links TRBV7-2 to TRBJ2-3, with 9 bases lining up with TRBD1. The length of the CDR3 is 15 residues. The J segment lost 3 bases and the V segment lost 6 bases, leaving 7 bases of the junction unmatched. Germline CDR1 and CDR2: SGHTA and FQGNSA. CDR3: CASSSSGTGTDTQYF. The CDR3 DNA reads TGTGCCAGCAGTTCCAGCGGGACAGGGACAGATACGCAGTATTTT.

The chain carries TRBV2 and TRBJ1-2, with unresolved D. V lost 2 bases and J 4 bases, leaving 5 bases between the germline ends. The germline V gene encodes CDR1 SNHLY and CDR2 FYNNEI. The CDR3 runs 12 residues. The CDR3 DNA sequence: TGTGCCAGCAGTGAACCAGGCTATGGCTACACCTTC. It is translated as CASSEPGYGYTF.

The chain links TRBV27 to TRBJ1-5; D call uncertain. The length of the CDR3 is 19 residues. The V end was cut by 3 bases, the J end by 6 bases, with 27 bases between. Germline assignment: CDR1 MNHEY and CDR2 SMNVEV (reference sequence). The CDR3 bases are TGTGCCAGCAGTTTCCCCCTCTCCTCGGACGGAACTCGGGGTCAGCCCCAGCATTTT. Residues: CASSFPLSSDGTRGQPQHF.

The chain uses TRBV19 and TRBJ2-7, with D possibly being TRBD2 (6 bases). CDR3 size: 14 residues. V lost 1 base to trimming and J lost 2 bases, with 9 bases between them. Looked up from germline, CDR1 is LNHDA and CDR2 is SQIVND (reference sequence). The CDR3 region is CASSIAGGAYEQYF. The CDR3 DNA reads as TGTGCCAGTAGTATAGCCGGGGGAGCCTACGAGCAGTACTTC.

The CDR3 spells CASSEAYLQGRGNTIYF. CDR3 nucleotides: TGTGCCAGCAGTGAAGCGTATCTACAGGGGCGAGGAAACACCATATATTTT. The genes are TRBV6-1 and TRBJ1-3; 7 nucleotides align to TRBD1. Trimming at V came to 0 bases and at J to 4 bases, leaving 9 bases not matched to a gene. CDR1 and CDR2 from the germline V gene are MNHNS and SASEGT. The CDR3 runs to 17 residues.

The rearrangement joins TRBV4-3 to TRBJ1-5, with a possible D match to TRBD1 (5 bases). Germline-derived CDR1 and CDR2 are LGHNA and YSLEER. The CDR3 extends over 15 amino acids. V dropped 0 bases and J dropped 4 bases, with 10 bases sitting between them. This chain's CDR3 is CASSQDTQGNQPQHF. Written as DNA, the CDR3 is TGCGCCAGCAGCCAAGACACGCAGGGTAATCAGCCCCAGCATTTT.

About this clone itself: Other DNA sequences from this sample encode an identical CDR3 as well. The chain combines TRBV7-9 with TRBJ1-1; tentatively, D is TRBD1 (5 bases). The CDR3 extends over 13 amino acids. The germline CDR1 and CDR2 sequences are SEHNR and FQNEAQ (reference sequence). V was pared by 1 base and J by 2 bases, with 5 bases between. The CDR3, as DNA: TGTGCCAGCAGCTTAGGGACAAACACTGAAGCTTTCTTT. This sequence encodes CASSLGTNTEAFF.

The rearrangement uses TRBV7-9 and TRBJ2-2, with D tentatively TRBD2 (5 bases). The V end was cut by 1 base, the J end by 2 bases, with 8 bases between. The length of the CDR3 is 15 residues. Germline loops: CDR1 SEHNR, CDR2 FQNEAQ (reference sequence). CDR3 loop: CASSLVGVNTGELFF. In DNA form, the CDR3 reads TGTGCCAGCAGCTTAGTCGGGGTTAACACCGGGGAGCTGTTTTTT.

Concerning this clone itself: The conserved phenylalanine or tryptophan normally closing the CDR3 is absent here, so this likely arose from a read error. J is TRBJ1-5 and V is TRBV7-9; D is unresolved. Looked up from germline, CDR1 is SEHNR and CDR2 is FQNEAQ (reference sequence). The CDR3 is 16 amino acids. V lost 2 bases to trimming and J lost 0 bases, with 11 bases between them. The CDR3 spells CASSLSDPYSNQPQHL. The CDR3, as DNA: TGTGCCAGCAGCTTATCTGACCCCTATAGCAATCAGCCCCAGCATCTT.

This chain joins TRBV10-1 and TRBJ1-1; D gene uncertain. Germline-derived CDR1 and CDR2 are WNHNN and SYGVQD (reference sequence). V shed 3 bases and J shed 1 base, with 6 bases lying between them. The CDR3 covers 13 residues. The DNA for the CDR3 is TGCGCCAGCAGTGAACAGCCGAACACTGAAGCTTTCTTT. Translating it yields CASSEQPNTEAFF.